This TCR beta chain emerged from a study of siplizumab effects on memory and regulatory T cells. Whole-study findings and limits: No functional test confirmed suppression by proliferating siplizumab-culture Tregs.

Comments on this clone: Its antigen is not known.

Assays examined roughly 9.2 x 10^4 TCR templates per sample. Repertoires were generated with immunoSEQ multiplex PCR, while TCRdb's copy carries only in-frame clones and drops some. The sample lists about 85,000 clones, approximately 95% occurring once. Material: CD8+ T cells sorted from blood. This receptor was identified in a human donor in good health.

The CDR3 coding sequence is TGCGCCACCACGCCGACAACTGGAAACACCATATATTTT. This translates into CATTPTTGNTIYF. The chain combines TRBV4-1 with TRBJ1-3, with D uncertain. V lost 10 bases and J lost 2, with 12 bases in between. The germline V gene has CDR1 MGHRA and CDR2 YSYEKL. The CDR3 has 13 amino acids.